The rows below give T cell receptor beta chains drawn from one sample of a study of cytomegalovirus exposure and HLA in healthy donors. This table comes from immunoSEQ multiplex PCR, and its TCRdb copy is limited to in-frame clones, with some not included. The record lists around 190,000 clones, of which the ten most abundant hold more than 0.75%. Sequencing was done on a sample of PBMCs. The source of these receptors is a woman younger than 45 in good health and CMV-seropositive. Both conserved end residues are part of each CDR3. Each record gives: J gene, V gene, D gene, CDR3 DNA, CDR3 protein. The D gene is left open where the match is weak.

J gene: TRBJ1-1; V gene: TRBV11-2; D gene: NA; CDR3 DNA: TGTGCCAGCAGTCGCCCCCCAGAGAACACTGAAGCTTTCTTT; CDR3 protein: CASSRPPENTEAFF
J gene: TRBJ1-1; V gene: TRBV7-9; D gene: NA; CDR3 DNA: TGTGCCAGCAGCTTATGGGAGAGCACTGAAGCTTTCTTT; CDR3 protein: CASSLWESTEAFF
J gene: TRBJ2-7; V gene: TRBV18; D gene: TRBD2; CDR3 DNA: TGTGCCAGTTCCGGGGCTCGGGCGGGGGACTACGAGCAGTACTTC; CDR3 protein: CASSGARAGDYEQYF
J gene: TRBJ1-5; V gene: TRBV5-8; D gene: NA; CDR3 DNA: TGTGCCAGCAGCTCAGAGGGGGGGGTAGGTCAGCCCCAGCATTTT; CDR3 protein: CASSSEGGVGQPQHF
J gene: TRBJ2-6; V gene: TRBV5-5; D gene: NA; CDR3 DNA: TGTGCCAGCAGCCTGGCTGATCGGTTCTCTGGGGCCAACGTCCTGACTTTC; CDR3 protein: CASSLADRFSGANVLTF
J gene: TRBJ2-5; V gene: TRBV6-5; D gene: NA; CDR3 DNA: TGTGCCAGCAGTTACTCGGGCCAACCCTACCAAGAGACCCAGTACTTC; CDR3 protein: CASSYSGQPYQETQYF
J gene: TRBJ2-7; V gene: TRBV13; D gene: NA; CDR3 DNA: TGTGCCAGCAGCTCCCGGACTGTATCCTACGAGCAGTACTTC; CDR3 protein: CASSSRTVSYEQYF
J gene: TRBJ1-6; V gene: TRBV6-6; D gene: NA; CDR3 DNA: TGTGCCAGCAGGACACAGGGAGCCGCAGGGGCACCCCTCCACTTT; CDR3 protein: CASRTQGAAGAPLHF
J gene: TRBJ1-2; V gene: TRBV2; D gene: NA; CDR3 DNA: TGTGCCAGCACCGGGGGGCAGGCCTATGGCTACACCTTC; CDR3 protein: CASTGGQAYGYTF
J gene: TRBJ2-7; V gene: TRBV7-9; D gene: NA; CDR3 DNA: TGTGCCAGCAGTTCCGCCGGGGGGCGAGGGGCCTACGAGCAGTACTTC; CDR3 protein: CASSSAGGRGAYEQYF
J gene: TRBJ2-2; V gene: TRBV5-4; D gene: TRBD2; CDR3 DNA: TGTGCCAGCAGCTTGGGAGCGGGAGGAACCGGGGAGCTGTTTTTT; CDR3 protein: CASSLGAGGTGELFF
J gene: TRBJ1-2; V gene: TRBV14; D gene: NA; CDR3 DNA: TGTGCCAGCAGCCAAGATCAGAACTATGGCTACACCTTC; CDR3 protein: CASSQDQNYGYTF
J gene: TRBJ2-7; V gene: TRBV29-1; D gene: TRBD2; CDR3 DNA: TGCAGCTCCCTGGGGACTAGCGGGAGGATTTACTTC; CDR3 protein: CSSLGTSGRIYF
J gene: TRBJ1-2; V gene: TRBV7-2; D gene: TRBD1; CDR3 DNA: TGTGCCAGCAGGGACAGGAGCTATGGCTACACCTTC; CDR3 protein: CASRDRSYGYTF
J gene: TRBJ2-2; V gene: TRBV11-2; D gene: NA; CDR3 DNA: TGTGCCAGCAGCTTAGATCTGAGGAGCACCGGGGAGCTGTTTTTT; CDR3 protein: CASSLDLRSTGELFF
J gene: TRBJ2-7; V gene: TRBV10-3; D gene: TRBD1; CDR3 DNA: TGTGCCATCAGTGAGTCAGTGGGACAGTTTTACGAGCAGTACTTC; CDR3 protein: CAISESVGQFYEQYF
J gene: TRBJ1-2; V gene: TRBV4-1; D gene: NA; CDR3 DNA: TGCGCCAGCAGCCCCTTGGAGGGGTTCTGGGGCTACACCTTC; CDR3 protein: CASSPLEGFWGYTF
J gene: TRBJ2-1; V gene: TRBV5-6; D gene: TRBD2; CDR3 DNA: TGTGCCAGCATCCCGGGACTAGCGGGCAACAATGAGCAGTTCTTC; CDR3 protein: CASIPGLAGNNEQFF
J gene: TRBJ1-2; V gene: TRBV11-2; D gene: NA; CDR3 DNA: TGTGCCAGCAGCTTAGGGGCCCGCCCCGGCTACACCTTC; CDR3 protein: CASSLGARPGYTF
J gene: TRBJ2-1; V gene: TRBV7-6; D gene: TRBD2; CDR3 DNA: TGTGCCAGCAGCTTAGGACCGCCGAGCGGGAGGAGAGATGGCTACAATGAGCAGTTCTTC; CDR3 protein: CASSLGPPSGRRDGYNEQFF
J gene: TRBJ2-3; V gene: TRBV25-1; D gene: NA; CDR3 DNA: TGTGCCAGCAGTGACGTTAGCTTCACAGATACGCAGTATTTT; CDR3 protein: CASSDVSFTDTQYF
J gene: TRBJ2-2; V gene: TRBV6-5; D gene: NA; CDR3 DNA: TGTGCCAGCAGTTACTCGCAGGGAACGAACACCGGGGAGCTGTTTTTT; CDR3 protein: CASSYSQGTNTGELFF
J gene: TRBJ1-1; V gene: TRBV6-5; D gene: NA; CDR3 DNA: TGTGCCAGCAGTTACCTGGGGACAATGAACACTGAAGCTTTCTTT; CDR3 protein: CASSYLGTMNTEAFF
J gene: TRBJ1-2; V gene: TRBV28; D gene: NA; CDR3 DNA: TGTGCCAGCAGTTTTAGGAGGGGTTATGGCTACACCTTC; CDR3 protein: CASSFRRGYGYTF
J gene: TRBJ2-7; V gene: TRBV18; D gene: NA; CDR3 DNA: TGTGCCAGCTCACCCCAGTCCTACGAGCAGTACTTC; CDR3 protein: CASSPQSYEQYF
J gene: TRBJ1-6; V gene: TRBV6-1; D gene: NA; CDR3 DNA: TGTGCCAGCAGTGGAGGGCCCTACGGGTCACCCCTCCACTTT; CDR3 protein: CASSGGPYGSPLHF
J gene: TRBJ1-3; V gene: TRBV5-1; D gene: NA; CDR3 DNA: TGCGCCAGCAGCTTGGGGCAAGGGGGTGCGCGTGGAAACACCATATATTTT; CDR3 protein: CASSLGQGGARGNTIYF
J gene: TRBJ2-3; V gene: TRBV9; D gene: TRBD1; CDR3 DNA: TGTGCCAGCAGCGTAGGAGGGGGCCCAGATACGCAGTATTTT; CDR3 protein: CASSVGGGPDTQYF
J gene: TRBJ1-1; V gene: TRBV6-5; D gene: NA; CDR3 DNA: TGTGCCAGCAGCTACTCGAAGGGAGGAAACACTGAAGCTTTCTTT; CDR3 protein: CASSYSKGGNTEAFF
J gene: TRBJ2-1; V gene: TRBV27; D gene: TRBD2; CDR3 DNA: TGTGCCAGCAGACTAGCGGGAGTTAATGAGCAGTTCTTC; CDR3 protein: CASRLAGVNEQFF
J gene: TRBJ1-2; V gene: TRBV10-1; D gene: NA; CDR3 DNA: TGCGCCAGCAGGGCGGGTATGGGATATGGCTACACCTTC; CDR3 protein: CASRAGMGYGYTF
J gene: TRBJ1-2; V gene: TRBV19; D gene: TRBD1; CDR3 DNA: TGTGCCAGTTCTCGGACAGGGGTAGGAGCTAACTATGGCTACACCTTC; CDR3 protein: CASSRTGVGANYGYTF
J gene: TRBJ2-1; V gene: TRBV6-5; D gene: TRBD2; CDR3 DNA: TGTGCCAGCAGTTACTCGGGGGGGTCCTACAATGAGCAGTTCTTC; CDR3 protein: CASSYSGGSYNEQFF
J gene: TRBJ2-7; V gene: TRBV7-2; D gene: TRBD2; CDR3 DNA: TGTGCCAGCACCCCGCCTAGCGGGAGGGCCAGGAACGAGCAGTACTTC; CDR3 protein: CASTPPSGRARNEQYF
J gene: TRBJ1-2; V gene: TRBV5-1; D gene: NA; CDR3 DNA: TGCGCCAGCAGCGCCCAGGGTCCGGATGGCTACACCTTC; CDR3 protein: CASSAQGPDGYTF
J gene: TRBJ1-2; V gene: TRBV5-1; D gene: NA; CDR3 DNA: TGCGCCAGCAGCTTGGGAGAAACCTATGGCTACACCTTC; CDR3 protein: CASSLGETYGYTF
J gene: TRBJ1-2; V gene: TRBV19; D gene: NA; CDR3 DNA: TGTGCCAGTAGTTCAGACCCGAGGCCCGGCTACACCTTC; CDR3 protein: CASSSDPRPGYTF
J gene: TRBJ2-2; V gene: TRBV9; D gene: TRBD1; CDR3 DNA: TGTGCCAGCAGGACGGTAGGGGGCTATGCCACCGGGGAGCTGTTTTTT; CDR3 protein: CASRTVGGYATGELFF
J gene: TRBJ2-1; V gene: TRBV10-3; D gene: TRBD2; CDR3 DNA: TGTGCCATCGGGGGGGTTTCCTACAATGAGCAGTTCTTC; CDR3 protein: CAIGGVSYNEQFF
J gene: TRBJ2-7; V gene: TRBV29-1; D gene: TRBD1; CDR3 DNA: TGCAGCGTTCAAGACACAGGGGATTCCGAGCAGTACTTC; CDR3 protein: CSVQDTGDSEQYF